The table lists the clone carrying this T cell receptor (beta chain) with a few counts. Its antigen is unidentified. There were TCR beta CDR3 regions amplified from RNA transcripts. During a first-round RT-PCR of the TCR CDR3, the HTBI primer set was used. TCRdb reprocessed the multiplex PCR reads via MiXCR and lists one record per CDR3 protein. The sample includes 210,000 or so distinct CDR3 sequences, roughly 17% seen only once; the top ten take approximately 50%. This sample was taken from a study of T cells in Graves' hyperthyroidism and ophthalmopathy. Background on the study: Once the initial diagnosis was made, peripheral blood was obtained before any treatment.

The CDR3 length is 15 residues. V was cut by 8 bases and J by 7 bases, with 18 bases left in between. Germline V lookup: CDR1 SNHLY, CDR2 FYNNEI. Findings of the study overall: Stable hyperthyroidism was separated from ophthalmopathy by a model based on 13 V-J features.

Uncontrolled infection, other autoimmune disease, pregnancy or lactation excluded patients. The authors took PBMCs from roughly 9.7 ml fresh peripheral blood. The chain has TRBV2 and TRBJ1-6; TRBD1 is a possible D gene (6 bases). Input material: blood. The TCR comes from a man aged 50 to 59 with Graves' hyperthyroidism. The CDR3 nucleotides read TGTGCCAGCGGTCCTCCCGGGGGCCAAAATTCACCCCTCCACTTT. This gives the protein CASGPPGGQNSPLHF.